This T cell receptor (beta chain) is from a study of response to subunit inactivated influenza vaccine. Whole-study findings and limits: Authors proposed each seasonal influenza vaccination draws in few new T cells.

Each CDR3 protein gets one entry after TCRdb re-called the RT-PCR reads with MiXCR. The table lists about 650,000 distinct CDR3 sequences, 15% to 19% of them singletons. The CDR3 runs to 15 residues. V gave up 3 bases and J gave up 4 bases; unmatched junction bases: 4. Germline CDR1 is ENHRY and CDR2 is SYGVKD. This clonotype was counted between two and nine times. The antigen is undetermined. This sample comprised PBMCs from blood, obtained 11 to 12 days after vaccination. The origin of this receptor is a man aged 45-65 years who received an inactivated influenza vaccine. This rearrangement joins TRBV10-3 to TRBJ2-2; 8 nucleotides match TRBD1. The CDR3: CAISDRTGFTGELFF. DNA of the CDR3: TGTGCCATCAGTGACAGGACAGGGTTCACCGGGGAGCTGTTTTTT.